What follows are 23 T cell receptor beta chains derived from one specimen sequenced in a study of identical twins. TCRdb reprocessed the 5' RACE reads via MiXCR and lists one record per CDR3 protein. The repertoire consists of about 240,000 distinct CDR3 sequences, with roughly 10% occurring once and the leading ten covering 10%. The specimen sequenced was memory T cells sorted from blood. The origin of the receptors is a man between 45 and 60 years old in good health.

This clonotype was counted ten times or more. The chain joins TRBV5-1 to TRBJ1-1; unclear D gene. CDR1 and CDR2 from the germline V gene are SGHRS and YFSETQ. Trimming removed 0 bases from V and 5 bases from J, with 11 bases in between. The CDR3 runs 14 residues. CDR3 region: CASSLEPLRTEAFF. In DNA, the CDR3 is TGCGCCAGCAGCTTGGAACCCCTGAGGACTGAAGCTTTCTTT.

This clonotype was recorded at least ten times. V usage is TRBV5-1 and J usage is TRBJ2-7; D is unresolved. Per germline, CDR1 SGHRS and CDR2 YFSETQ. With 4 bases removed from V and 2 bases from J, the gap between germline ends came to 4 bases. The CDR3 is 11 amino acids. CDR3 in DNA: TGCGCCAGCAGCACAACCTACGAGCAGTACTTC. This translates into CASSTTYEQYF.

On this clonotype: This may stem from a read error, because a much larger clone lies one nucleotide away. The chain carries TRBV2 and TRBJ2-7; 14 nucleotides align to TRBD2. CDR3 size: 14 residues. CDR1 is SNHLY, CDR2 FYNNEI, per germline. The V and J ends lost 6 bases and 3 bases, in that order; junction bases with no gene match: 1. CDR3 sequence (DNA): TGTGCCAGCAGGGGACTAGCGGGAGTCTACGAGCAGTACTTC. Translated: CASRGLAGVYEQYF. Based on the CDR3 plus reference TRBV2 and TRBJ2-7, the full variable domain is EPEVTQTPSHQVTQMGQEVILRCVPISNHLYFYWYRQILGQKVEFLVSFYNNEISEKSEIFDDQFSVERPDGSNFTLKIRSTKLEDSAMYFCASRGLAGVYEQYFGPGTRLTVT.

The V call is TRBV20-1, the J call TRBJ2-7; 11 positions agree with TRBD2. The J segment lost 5 bases and the V segment lost 3 bases, leaving 3 bases of the junction unmatched. The CDR3 sequence is 13 residues long. Looked up from germline, CDR1 is DFQATT and CDR2 is SNEGSKA (reference sequence). This CDR3 reads CSASTSGRDEQYF. The CDR3 DNA sequence: TGCAGTGCTAGTACTAGCGGGAGAGACGAGCAGTACTTC.

This clonotype was found many times. The J gene is TRBJ2-3, the V gene TRBV14, with 7 bases identical to TRBD1. CDR1 and CDR2 from the germline V gene are SGHDN and FVKESK. This CDR3 has 15 amino acids. With 2 bases clipped from V and 3 bases from J, the junction kept 5 bases outside the gene matches. The CDR3 bases are TGTGCCAGCAGCCAATTGACAGGGAAGACAGATACGCAGTATTTT. This gives the protein CASSQLTGKTDTQYF.

This clonotype has just a few counts. The CDR3 sequence is CASRPAVGNYGYTF. CDR3 bases: TGTGCCAGCAGGCCCGCGGTAGGCAACTATGGCTACACCTTC. This chain joins TRBV12-3 or TRBV12-4 and TRBJ1-2; D gene uncertain. The germline V and J ends were trimmed by 6 bases and 2 bases, with 13 bases remaining between them. This CDR3 region has 14 residues.

The chain couples TRBV15 to TRBJ2-3, with 7 bases fitting TRBD2. This CDR3 spans 17 amino acids. V trimming: 0 bases; J trimming: 4 bases; junction bases outside the gene matches: 10. The germline V gene has CDR1 LNHNV and CDR2 YYDKDF (reference sequence). CDR3 bases: TGTGCCACCAGCAGAGAGGGACGGGGGGAGAGGGCAGATACGCAGTATTTT. This codes for CATSREGRGERADTQYF.

This chain connects TRBV28 to TRBJ2-7; 8 positions match TRBD1. Germline CDR1 is MDHEN and CDR2 is SYDVKM. Trimming at V came to 6 bases and at J to 3 bases, leaving 7 bases not matched to a gene. The CDR3 contains 14 residues. CDR3 loop: CASRPGTGNYEQYF. For the CDR3, the DNA is TGTGCCAGCAGACCCGGGACAGGCAACTACGAGCAGTACTTC. The full variable domain, with the rest looked up from reference TRBV28 and TRBJ2-7, is DVKVTQSSRYLVKRTGEKVFLECVQDMDHENMFWYRQDPGLGLRLIYFSYDVKMKEKGDIPEGYSVSREKKERFSLILESASTNQTSMYLCASRPGTGNYEQYFGPGTRLTVT.

The V gene is TRBV4-1, the J gene TRBJ2-3; 10 bases agree with TRBD1. V was pared by 5 bases and J by 4 bases, with 6 bases of the junction left unmatched. The CDR3 has 15 residues. Germline CDR1 is MGHRA and CDR2 is YSYEKL. The CDR3 spells CASSRQGAVPDTQYF. The CDR3 DNA is TGCGCCAGCAGCAGACAGGGGGCTGTTCCAGATACGCAGTATTTT.

This clonotype was detected ten times or more. The chain uses TRBV20-1 and TRBJ2-7; TRBD2 aligns across 13 bases. The V and J ends lost 3 bases and 13 bases, in that order; junction bases with no gene match: 3. Germline V gene sequence: CDR1 DFQATT, CDR2 SNEGSKA (reference sequence). There are 11 residues in the CDR3. CDR3 DNA sequence: TGCAGTGCTAGGACTAGCGGGAGGCTCTACTTC. It encodes CSARTSGRLYF.

The gene calls are TRBV10-3 and TRBJ2-7; a possible D gene is TRBD2 (6 bases). Germline loops: CDR1 ENHRY, CDR2 SYGVKD. The V and J ends lost 10 bases and 0 bases respectively, with 13 bases between them. The CDR3 is 13 residues long. As DNA, the CDR3 is TGTGCCACTCGGGACGGGAGCTCCTACGAGCAGTACTTC. Protein product: CATRDGSSYEQYF.

This clonotype was counted many times. The chain employs TRBV12-3 or TRBV12-4 and TRBJ1-1; D call uncertain. The V end was cut by 3 bases, the J end by 0 bases, with 8 bases between. This CDR3 has 14 amino acids. CDR3 sequence: CASSFQDLNTEAFF. The DNA for the CDR3 is TGTGCCAGCAGTTTTCAGGATTTGAACACTGAAGCTTTCTTT.

The table lists this clonotype with a few counts. CDR3 in DNA: TGTGCCAGCAGCTTTCGGGGAACTGAAGCTTTCTTT. Translated, it gives CASSFRGTEAFF. The V gene is TRBV11-2, the J gene TRBJ1-1; D uncertain. Germline loops: CDR1 SGHAT, CDR2 FQNNGV. The CDR3 has 12 amino acids. Deletions cut 3 bases from V and 5 bases from J, with 7 bases between.

This clonotype has more than one count but fewer than ten. The genes are TRBV5-6 and TRBJ1-1; TRBD1 might be the D (5 bases). Germline values: CDR1 SGHDT, CDR2 YYEEEE. V lost 4 bases, J lost 1 base, and 14 bases lay in between. The CDR3 has 15 amino acids. This chain's CDR3 is CASSDNPTGNTEAFF. CDR3 nucleotide sequence: TGTGCCAGCAGCGACAATCCCACAGGGAACACTGAAGCTTTCTTT. Filled out from reference TRBV5-6 and TRBJ1-1, the complete variable domain reads DAGVTQSPTHLIKTRGQQVTLRCSPKSGHDTVSWYQQALGQGPQFIFQYYEEEERQRGNFPDRFSGHQFPNYSSELNVNALLLGDSALYLCASSDNPTGNTEAFFGQGTRLTVV.

The chain joins TRBV18 to TRBJ2-7; D is tentatively TRBD1 or TRBD2 (5 bases each). The CDR3 consists of 13 residues. The ends were cut back, 2 bases at V and 6 bases at J, with 11 bases in the middle. Germline V gives CDR1 KGHSH, CDR2 LQKENI. CDR3 loop: CASSPAGTREQYF. The CDR3 bases are TGTGCCAGCTCACCAGCAGGGACCCGCGAGCAGTACTTC.

Ten or more counts support this clonotype. This rearrangement joins TRBV7-2 to TRBJ2-1; the match to TRBD2 covers 10 bases. V trimming: 6 bases; J trimming: 7 bases; junction bases outside the gene matches: 12. Germline lookup yields CDR1 SGHTA and CDR2 FQGNSA. The CDR3 consists of 16 residues. CDR3 in amino acids: CASRPIAGGGYNEQFF. In DNA form, the CDR3 reads TGTGCCAGCAGACCTATAGCGGGGGGAGGGTATAATGAGCAGTTCTTC.

V and J are TRBV4-3 and TRBJ2-3; D uncertain. CDR1 is LGHNA, CDR2 YSLEER, per germline. The CDR3 totals 13 residues. V lost 0 bases, J lost 5 bases, and 6 bases lay in between. CDR3 bases: TGCGCCAGCAGCCAAGAGATAATAGATACGCAGTATTTT. Its protein is CASSQEIIDTQYF.

The genes are TRBV5-1 and TRBJ2-5; 7 bases are shared with TRBD2. Per germline, CDR1 SGHRS and CDR2 YFSETQ. CDR3 length: 14 residues. Unmatched junction bases numbered 4, after V lost 2 bases and J lost 3 bases. The CDR3 DNA reads as TGCGCCAGCAGCTTCTGGGGGGGGGAAGAGACCCAGTACTTC. Its translation: CASSFWGGEETQYF.

This clonotype was detected only a few times. This chain uses TRBV9 with TRBJ1-4; weak D call: TRBD1 (5 bases). The CDR3 consists of 15 residues. The V end lost 0 bases, the J end lost 8 bases, and 14 bases lay between the germline ends. The germline V gene has CDR1 SGDLS and CDR2 YYNGEE. The CDR3: CASSVGRSGDEKLFF. The CDR3, as DNA: TGTGCCAGCAGCGTAGGGCGGTCCGGGGACGAAAAACTGTTTTTT.

The chain employs TRBV20-1 and TRBJ2-3; 16 bases agree with TRBD2. The CDR3 loop spans 16 amino acids. V lost 3 bases to trimming and J lost 4 bases; unmatched junction nucleotides: 4. The germline CDR1 and CDR2 sequences are DFQATT and SNEGSKA (reference sequence). Written as DNA, the CDR3 is TGCAGTGCTAGCGGGACTAGCGGGGGGGTCGCAGATACGCAGTATTTT. Its protein is CSASGTSGGVADTQYF.

There are a few counts of this clonotype. One end of the junction does not line up with germline, which may come from a read error. As DNA, the CDR3 is TGTGCTAGCAGCCCCACCGGGACGAACACCGGGGAGCTGTTTTTT. Its translation: CASSPTGTNTGELFF. The chain joins TRBV7-7 to TRBJ2-2; maybe TRBD2 (5 bases). Germline V gene data show CDR1 as SSHAT and CDR2 as FNYEAQ (reference sequence). The CDR3 sequence is 15 residues long.

This clonotype was recorded many times. This chain joins TRBV12-3 or TRBV12-4 and TRBJ2-7, with D possibly called TRBD1 or TRBD2 (6 bases each). V shed 3 bases and J shed 7 bases, with 10 bases lying between them. The CDR3 is 12 amino acids. The chain's CDR3 is CASSFRGGEQYF. The CDR3 DNA follows: TGTGCCAGCAGTTTCAGGGGAGGTGAGCAGTACTTC.

Comment on this clonotype: A single base separates this from a much larger clone, so it may be a read error. V usage is TRBV4-2 and J usage is TRBJ1-4, with D possibly TRBD1 on 6 matching bases. The CDR3 sequence is 15 residues long. Germline assignment: CDR1 LGHNA and CDR2 YNFKEQ. As DNA, the CDR3 is TGTGCCAGCAGCCCACACAGGGCCACTAATGGAAAACTGTTTTTT. Amino acids: CASSPHRATNGKLFF.